The present T cell receptor beta chain was sequenced within a study of blood T cell repertoires in COVID-19. Method: immunoSEQ multiplex PCR; TCRdb's copy keeps in-frame clones and lacks some. The sample carries about 400,000 clones, 88% recorded once. Recruitment covered 20 to 25 US areas and drew participants whose ages spanned roughly 18 to 89 years. Grouping used clinical history reported by participants in a survey and questionnaire. CDR3 size: 15 residues. Unmatched junction bases numbered 4, after V lost 5 bases and J lost 1 base. Germline CDR1 is PRHDT and CDR2 is FYEKMQ (reference sequence). Source material: PBMCs or T cells enriched from blood (not recorded which). This chain connects TRBV13 to TRBJ2-3, with 9 positions matching TRBD1. The TCR comes from a woman aged 40 to 50 with acute COVID-19. In nucleotides, the CDR3 is TGTGCCAGCAGCCCCCGACAGGGGGGCACAGATACGCAGTATTTT. Amino acids: CASSPRQGGTDTQYF. Variable domain in full (rest from reference TRBV13 and TRBJ2-3): AAGVIQSPRHLIKEKRETATLKCYPIPRHDTVYWYQQGPGQDPQFLISFYEKMQSDKGSIPDRFSAQQFSDYHSELNMSSLELGDSALYFCASSPRQGGTDTQYFGPGTRLTVL.